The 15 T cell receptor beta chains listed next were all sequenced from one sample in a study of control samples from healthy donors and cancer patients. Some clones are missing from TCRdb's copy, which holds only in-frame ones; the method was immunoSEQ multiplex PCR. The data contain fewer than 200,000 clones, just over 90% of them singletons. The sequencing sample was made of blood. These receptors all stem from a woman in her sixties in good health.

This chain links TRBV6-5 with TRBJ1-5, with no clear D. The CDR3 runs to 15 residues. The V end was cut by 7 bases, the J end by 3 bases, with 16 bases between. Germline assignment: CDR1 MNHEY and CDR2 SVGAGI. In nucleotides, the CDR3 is TGTGCCAGCATCGGGCAGCCGGTTGTCAATCAGCCCCAGCATTTT. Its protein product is CASIGQPVVNQPQHF.

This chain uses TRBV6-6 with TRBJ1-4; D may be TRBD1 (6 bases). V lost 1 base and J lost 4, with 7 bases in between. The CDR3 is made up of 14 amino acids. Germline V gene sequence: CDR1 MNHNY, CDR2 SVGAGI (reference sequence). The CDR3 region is CASSYLGGNEKLFF. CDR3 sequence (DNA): TGTGCCAGCAGTTACTTAGGGGGTAATGAAAAACTGTTTTTT.

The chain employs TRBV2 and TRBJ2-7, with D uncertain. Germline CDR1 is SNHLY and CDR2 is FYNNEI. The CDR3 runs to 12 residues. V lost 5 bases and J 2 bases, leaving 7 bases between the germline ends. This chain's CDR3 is CASSPGTYEQYF. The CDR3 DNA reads TGTGCCAGCAGTCCTGGAACCTACGAGCAGTACTTC. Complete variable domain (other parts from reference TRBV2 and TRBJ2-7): EPEVTQTPSHQVTQMGQEVILRCVPISNHLYFYWYRQILGQKVEFLVSFYNNEISEKSEIFDDQFSVERPDGSNFTLKIRSTKLEDSAMYFCASSPGTYEQYFGPGTRLTVT.

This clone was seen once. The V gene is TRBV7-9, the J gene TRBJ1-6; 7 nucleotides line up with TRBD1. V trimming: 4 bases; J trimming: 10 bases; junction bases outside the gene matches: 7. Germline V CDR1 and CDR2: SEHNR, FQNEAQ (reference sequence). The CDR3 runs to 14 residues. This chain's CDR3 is CASSSTGKGSPLHF. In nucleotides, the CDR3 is TGTGCCAGCAGCTCGACAGGGAAAGGCTCACCCCTCCACTTT.

The CDR3 region is CAISDPGQGARNTIYF. CDR3 DNA: TGTGCCATCAGTGACCCGGGACAGGGGGCAAGAAACACCATATATTTT. This chain joins TRBV10-3 and TRBJ1-3, with TRBD1 matching 12 bases. The J segment lost 5 bases and the V segment lost 3 bases, leaving 5 bases of the junction unmatched. The CDR3 loop spans 16 amino acids. CDR1 and CDR2 (germline): ENHRY, SYGVKD.

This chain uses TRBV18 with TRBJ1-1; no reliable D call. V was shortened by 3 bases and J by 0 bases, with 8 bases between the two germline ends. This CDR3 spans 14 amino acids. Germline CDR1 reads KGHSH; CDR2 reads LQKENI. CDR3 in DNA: TGTGCCAGCTCACCGCAGCCCATGAACACTGAAGCTTTCTTT. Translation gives CASSPQPMNTEAFF.

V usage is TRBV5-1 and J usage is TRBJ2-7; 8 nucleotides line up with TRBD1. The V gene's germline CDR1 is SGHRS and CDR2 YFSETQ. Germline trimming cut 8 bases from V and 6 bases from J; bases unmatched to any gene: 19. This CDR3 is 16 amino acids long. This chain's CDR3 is CARTWKWRQGFVEQYF. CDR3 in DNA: TGCGCCAGAACTTGGAAGTGGAGACAGGGGTTTGTCGAGCAGTACTTC.

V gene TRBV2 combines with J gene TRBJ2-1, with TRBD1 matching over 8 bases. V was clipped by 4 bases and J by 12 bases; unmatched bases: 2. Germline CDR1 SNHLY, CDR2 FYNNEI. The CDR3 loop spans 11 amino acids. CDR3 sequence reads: CASSAGTGQFF. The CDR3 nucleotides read TGTGCCAGCAGTGCCGGGACAGGGCAGTTCTTC.

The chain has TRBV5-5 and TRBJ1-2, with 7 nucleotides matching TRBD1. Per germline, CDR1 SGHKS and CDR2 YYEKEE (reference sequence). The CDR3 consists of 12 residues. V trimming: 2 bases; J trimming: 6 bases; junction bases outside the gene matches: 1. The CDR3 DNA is TGTGCCAGCAGCTTCGACAGGGATGGCTACACCTTC. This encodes CASSFDRDGYTF. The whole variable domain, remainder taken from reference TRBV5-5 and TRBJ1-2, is DAGVTQSPTHLIKTRGQQVTLRCSPISGHKSVSWYQQVLGQGPQFIFQYYEKEERGRGNFPDRFSARQFPNYSSELNVNALLLGDSALYLCASSFDRDGYTFGSGTRLTVV.

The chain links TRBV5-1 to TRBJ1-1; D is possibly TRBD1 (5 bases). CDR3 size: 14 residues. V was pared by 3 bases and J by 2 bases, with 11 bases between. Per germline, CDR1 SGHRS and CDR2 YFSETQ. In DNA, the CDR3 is TGCGCCAGCAGCTGGGGGGGAGTTAACACTGAAGCTTTCTTT. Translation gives CASSWGGVNTEAFF.

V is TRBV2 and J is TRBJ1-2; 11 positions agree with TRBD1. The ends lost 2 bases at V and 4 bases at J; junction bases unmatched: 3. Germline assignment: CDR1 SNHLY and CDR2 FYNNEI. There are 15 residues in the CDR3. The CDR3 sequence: CASSERTGGSYGYTF. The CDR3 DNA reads TGTGCCAGCAGTGAACGGACAGGGGGCAGCTATGGCTACACCTTC.

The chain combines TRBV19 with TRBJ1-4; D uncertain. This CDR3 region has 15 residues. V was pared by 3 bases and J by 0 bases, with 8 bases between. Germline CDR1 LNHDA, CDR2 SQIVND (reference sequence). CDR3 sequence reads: CASSILRATNEKLFF. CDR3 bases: TGTGCCAGTAGTATTTTGCGGGCAACTAATGAAAAACTGTTTTTT.

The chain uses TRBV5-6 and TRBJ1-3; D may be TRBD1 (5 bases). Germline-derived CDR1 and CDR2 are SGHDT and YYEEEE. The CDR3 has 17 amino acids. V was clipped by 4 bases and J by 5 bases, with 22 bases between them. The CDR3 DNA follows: TGTGCCAGCAGCCCCGCCTCTTGGGGGATTGGAAGAAACACCATATATTTT. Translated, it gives CASSPASWGIGRNTIYF.

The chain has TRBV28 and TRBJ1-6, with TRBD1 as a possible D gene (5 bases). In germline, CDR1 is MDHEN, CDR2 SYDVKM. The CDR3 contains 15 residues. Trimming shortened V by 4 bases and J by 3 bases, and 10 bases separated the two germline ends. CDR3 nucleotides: TGTGCCAGCAGTTCTGACAGAAACTATAATTCACCCCTCCACTTT. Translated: CASSSDRNYNSPLHF.

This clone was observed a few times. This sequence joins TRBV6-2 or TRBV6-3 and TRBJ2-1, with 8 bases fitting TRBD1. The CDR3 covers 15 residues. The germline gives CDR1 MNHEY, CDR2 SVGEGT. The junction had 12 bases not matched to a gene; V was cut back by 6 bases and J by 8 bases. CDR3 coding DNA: TGTGCCAGCAGCAATTACAGGGGGATAGGAGATGAGCAGTTCTTC. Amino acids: CASSNYRGIGDEQFF.